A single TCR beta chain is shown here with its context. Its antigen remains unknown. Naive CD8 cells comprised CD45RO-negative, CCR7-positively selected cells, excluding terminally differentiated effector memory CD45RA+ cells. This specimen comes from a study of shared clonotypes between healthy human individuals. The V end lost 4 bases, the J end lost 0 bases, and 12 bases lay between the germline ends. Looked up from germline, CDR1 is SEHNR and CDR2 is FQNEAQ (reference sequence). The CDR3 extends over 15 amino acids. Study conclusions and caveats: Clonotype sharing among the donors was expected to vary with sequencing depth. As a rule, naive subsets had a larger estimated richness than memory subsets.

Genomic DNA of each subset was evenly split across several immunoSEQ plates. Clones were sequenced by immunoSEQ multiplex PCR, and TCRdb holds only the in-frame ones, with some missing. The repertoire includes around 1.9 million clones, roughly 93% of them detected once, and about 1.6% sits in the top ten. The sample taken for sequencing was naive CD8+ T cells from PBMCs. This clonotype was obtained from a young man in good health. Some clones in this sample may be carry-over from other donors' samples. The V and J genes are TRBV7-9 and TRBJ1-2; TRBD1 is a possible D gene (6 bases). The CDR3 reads CASSSRDTANYGYTF. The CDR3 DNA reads TGTGCCAGCAGCTCCCGGGACACCGCTAACTATGGCTACACCTTC.